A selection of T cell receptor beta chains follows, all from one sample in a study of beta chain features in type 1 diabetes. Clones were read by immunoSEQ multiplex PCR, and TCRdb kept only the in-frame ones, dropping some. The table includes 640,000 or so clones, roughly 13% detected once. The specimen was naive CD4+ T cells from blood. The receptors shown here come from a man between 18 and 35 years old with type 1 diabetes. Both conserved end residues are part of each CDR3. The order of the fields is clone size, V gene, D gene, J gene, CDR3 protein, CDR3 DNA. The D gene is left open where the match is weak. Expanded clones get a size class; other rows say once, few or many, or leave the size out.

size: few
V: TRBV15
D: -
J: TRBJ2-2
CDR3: CATSTRTTNTGELFF
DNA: TGTGCCACCAGCACCAGGACCACGAACACCGGGGAGCTGTTTTTT

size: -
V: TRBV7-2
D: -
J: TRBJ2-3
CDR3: CASSERDSRTDTQYF
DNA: TGTGCCAGCAGCGAGCGGGACAGCCGCACAGATACGCAGTATTTT

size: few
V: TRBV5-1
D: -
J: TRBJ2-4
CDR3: CASSFQTGLLAKNIQYF
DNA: TGCGCCAGCAGCTTCCAAACCGGCCTACTAGCCAAAAACATTCAGTACTTC

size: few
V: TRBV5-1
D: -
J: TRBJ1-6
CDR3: CASSSDIGRTPLHF
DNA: TGCGCCAGCAGCTCTGACATCGGGAGGACACCCCTCCACTTT

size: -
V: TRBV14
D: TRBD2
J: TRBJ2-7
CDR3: CASSQVTSGFLSSYEQYF
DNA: TGTGCCAGCAGCCAGGTGACTAGCGGGTTCCTAAGCTCCTACGAGCAGTACTTC

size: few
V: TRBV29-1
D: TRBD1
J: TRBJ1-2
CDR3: CSVAREQGANYGYTF
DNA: TGCAGCGTCGCTAGAGAACAGGGGGCTAACTATGGCTACACCTTC

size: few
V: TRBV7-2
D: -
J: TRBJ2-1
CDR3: CASSDNRQINEQFF
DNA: TGTGCCAGCAGCGACAATAGACAAATCAATGAGCAGTTCTTC

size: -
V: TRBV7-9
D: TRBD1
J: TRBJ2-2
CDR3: CASSLGQGFTGELFF
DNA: TGTGCCAGCAGCTTGGGACAGGGGTTCACCGGGGAGCTGTTTTTT

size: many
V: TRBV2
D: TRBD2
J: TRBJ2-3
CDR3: CASRGLQYNTQYF
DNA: TGTGCCAGCAGGGGACTACAGTACAATACGCAGTATTTT

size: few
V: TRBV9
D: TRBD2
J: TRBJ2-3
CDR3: CASSVARLAGGTDTQYF
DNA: TGTGCCAGCAGCGTAGCAAGGCTAGCGGGGGGCACAGATACGCAGTATTTT

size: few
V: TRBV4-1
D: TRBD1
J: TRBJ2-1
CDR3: CASSPGDSRHEQFF
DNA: TGCGCCAGCAGCCCCGGGGACAGTCGGCATGAGCAGTTCTTC

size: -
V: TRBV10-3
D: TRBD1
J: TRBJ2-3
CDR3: CASRDRGITDTQYF
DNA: TGTGCCAGCCGGGACAGGGGCATTACAGATACGCAGTATTTT

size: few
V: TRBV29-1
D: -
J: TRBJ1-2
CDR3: CSVESTGRYGYTF
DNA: TGCAGCGTTGAATCCACAGGGCGCTATGGCTACACCTTC

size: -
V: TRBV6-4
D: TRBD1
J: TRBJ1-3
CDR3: CASTPDRGGPIYF
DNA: TGTGCCAGCACCCCGGACAGGGGGGGTCCCATATATTTT

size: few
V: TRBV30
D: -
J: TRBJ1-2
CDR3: CAWTLGGNYGYTF
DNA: TGTGCCTGGACCCTAGGAGGGAACTATGGCTACACCTTC

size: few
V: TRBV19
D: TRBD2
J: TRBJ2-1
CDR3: CASRASGGENEQFF
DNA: TGTGCCAGTAGGGCTAGCGGGGGGGAGAATGAGCAGTTCTTC

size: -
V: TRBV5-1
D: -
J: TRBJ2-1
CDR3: CASSGGGNEQFF
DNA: TGCGCCAGCAGCGGAGGTGGGAATGAGCAGTTCTTC

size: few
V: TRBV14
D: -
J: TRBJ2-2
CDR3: CASSQIGIGELFF
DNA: TGTGCCAGCAGCCAAATTGGGATCGGGGAGCTGTTTTTT

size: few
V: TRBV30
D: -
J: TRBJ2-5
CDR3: CAWSGQPQETQYF
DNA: TGTGCCTGGAGCGGACAGCCCCAAGAGACCCAGTACTTC

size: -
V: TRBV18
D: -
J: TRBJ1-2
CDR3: CASSQTEDYGYTF
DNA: TGTGCCAGCTCACAAACAGAAGACTATGGCTACACCTTC

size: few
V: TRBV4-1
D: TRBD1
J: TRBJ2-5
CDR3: CASSQGTGQGQETQYF
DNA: TGCGCCAGCAGCCAAGGGACAGGGCAAGGTCAAGAGACCCAGTACTTC

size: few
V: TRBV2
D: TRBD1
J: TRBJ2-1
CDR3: CASRRTGANEQFF
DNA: TGTGCCAGCAGGAGGACAGGGGCGAATGAGCAGTTCTTC

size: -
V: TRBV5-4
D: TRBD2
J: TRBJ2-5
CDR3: CASSSNLAGGQETQYF
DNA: TGTGCCAGCAGCTCCAATCTAGCGGGGGGCCAAGAGACCCAGTACTTC

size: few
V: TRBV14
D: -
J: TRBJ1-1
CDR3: CASSRLDSTEAFF
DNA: TGTGCCAGCAGCCGTTTAGACTCCACTGAAGCTTTCTTT

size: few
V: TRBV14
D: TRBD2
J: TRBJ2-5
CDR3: CASSPPWGGITQETQYF
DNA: TGTGCCAGCAGCCCCCCATGGGGGGGGATTACACAAGAGACCCAGTACTTC

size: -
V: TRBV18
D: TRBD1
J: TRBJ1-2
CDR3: CASSAGTVTNYGYTF
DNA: TGTGCCAGCTCAGCCGGGACAGTGACTAACTATGGCTACACCTTC

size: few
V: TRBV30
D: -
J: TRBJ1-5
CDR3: CAWSKGDGNQPQHF
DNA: TGTGCCTGGAGTAAGGGGGACGGCAATCAGCCCCAGCATTTT

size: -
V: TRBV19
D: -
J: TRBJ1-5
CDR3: CASSSGPAGGNQPQHF
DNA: TGTGCCAGTAGTTCCGGCCCCGCGGGAGGCAATCAGCCCCAGCATTTT

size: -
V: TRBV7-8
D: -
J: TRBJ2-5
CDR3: CASSFRETQETQYF
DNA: TGTGCCAGCAGCTTCAGAGAAACGCAAGAGACCCAGTACTTC

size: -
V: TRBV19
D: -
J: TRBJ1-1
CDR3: CASSWKRQNTEAFF
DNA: TGTGCCAGTAGTTGGAAGCGACAGAACACTGAAGCTTTCTTT

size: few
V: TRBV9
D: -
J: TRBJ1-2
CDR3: CASSVMSGTAFSNYGYTF
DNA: TGTGCCAGCAGCGTAATGTCAGGGACCGCCTTTAGTAACTATGGCTACACCTTC

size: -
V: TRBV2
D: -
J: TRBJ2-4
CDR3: CASSEGQGGGIQYF
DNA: TGTGCCAGCAGTGAGGGCCAGGGAGGTGGCATTCAGTACTTC

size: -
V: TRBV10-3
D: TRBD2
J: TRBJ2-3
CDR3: CAIKLAASTDTQYF
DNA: TGTGCCATCAAACTAGCGGCTAGCACAGATACGCAGTATTTT

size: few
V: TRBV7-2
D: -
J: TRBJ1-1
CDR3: CASSIYQGPNTEAFF
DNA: TGTGCCAGCAGCATCTACCAGGGACCGAACACTGAAGCTTTCTTT

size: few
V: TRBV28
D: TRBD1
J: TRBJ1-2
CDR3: CASSSGQFNYGYTF
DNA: TGTGCCAGCAGTTCGGGACAGTTTAACTATGGCTACACCTTC

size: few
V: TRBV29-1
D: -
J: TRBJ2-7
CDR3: CSVGGLSAYEQYF
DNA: TGCAGCGTTGGTGGTTTGTCGGCCTACGAGCAGTACTTC